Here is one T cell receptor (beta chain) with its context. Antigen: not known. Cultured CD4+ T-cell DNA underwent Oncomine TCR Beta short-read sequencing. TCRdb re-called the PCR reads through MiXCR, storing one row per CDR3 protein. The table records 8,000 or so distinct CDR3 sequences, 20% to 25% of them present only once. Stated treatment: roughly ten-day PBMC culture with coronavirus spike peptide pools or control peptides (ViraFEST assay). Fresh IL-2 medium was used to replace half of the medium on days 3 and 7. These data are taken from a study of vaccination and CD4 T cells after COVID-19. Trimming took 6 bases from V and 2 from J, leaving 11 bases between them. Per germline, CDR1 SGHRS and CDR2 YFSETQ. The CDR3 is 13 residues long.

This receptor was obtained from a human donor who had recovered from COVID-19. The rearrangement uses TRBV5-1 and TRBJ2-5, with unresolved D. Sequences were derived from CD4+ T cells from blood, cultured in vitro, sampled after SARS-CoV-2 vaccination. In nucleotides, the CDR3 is TGCGCCAGCACCAGGACGGCTCAAGAGACCCAGTACTTC. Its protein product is CASTRTAQETQYF.